A selection of T cell receptor beta chains follows, all from one sample in a study of blood T cell repertoires in COVID-19. Method: immunoSEQ multiplex PCR; TCRdb's copy keeps in-frame clones and lacks some. The sample contains about 430,000 clones, more than 70% of which appear only once. The sample comprised PBMCs or T cells enriched from blood (not recorded which). Receptors originate from a woman between 18 and 30 years old who had been exposed to COVID-19. Each CDR3 is given with its conserved first and last residue. The order of the fields is CDR3 protein, CDR3 DNA, clone size, J gene, V gene, D gene. The D gene is left open where the match is weak. Expanded clones get a size class; other rows say once, few or many, or leave the size out.

CASKQSDQPQHF,TGTGCCAGCAAGCAGAGCGATCAGCCCCAGCATTTT,-,TRBJ1-5,TRBV12-3/TRBV12-4,-
CASSPQNSVGPLEYF,TGTGCCAGCAGCCCTCAAAATAGCGTTGGTCCCTTAGAGTACTTC,-,TRBJ2-7,TRBV7-2,-
CASSIALSGRAYNEQFF,TGTGCCAGTAGTATCGCGTTAAGCGGGAGGGCCTACAATGAGCAGTTCTTC,-,TRBJ2-1,TRBV19,TRBD2
CASSTIPGQSYEQYF,TGTGCCAGCAGCACGATACCGGGACAGAGCTACGAGCAGTACTTC,-,TRBJ2-7,TRBV14,TRBD1
CASKPVQDSYGYTF,TGTGCCAGTAAACCCGTCCAGGACAGCTATGGCTACACCTTC,-,TRBJ1-2,TRBV19,-
CASSFVPRAPYEQYF,TGTGCCAGCAGTTTTGTCCCCAGGGCCCCCTACGAGCAGTACTTC,-,TRBJ2-7,TRBV28,-
CASSSRRVGNQPQHF,TGTGCCAGCAGTTCGAGGAGGGTGGGCAATCAGCCCCAGCATTTT,-,TRBJ1-5,TRBV28,-
CASSKTGVAEKLFF,TGTGCCAGCAGTAAGACAGGGGTCGCTGAAAAACTGTTTTTT,-,TRBJ1-4,TRBV25-1,TRBD1
CASSLVMSGGHEQYF,TGCGCCAGCAGCTTGGTTATGTCCGGCGGCCACGAGCAGTACTTC,once,TRBJ2-7,TRBV5-1,-
CASSQDARSNYGYTF,TGCGCCAGCAGCCAAGATGCCCGGTCTAACTATGGCTACACCTTC,-,TRBJ1-2,TRBV4-1,-
CASSYAGGPNQPQHF,TGTGCCAGCAGTTACGCAGGGGGCCCCAATCAGCCCCAGCATTTT,few,TRBJ1-5,TRBV6-5,TRBD1
CASKVGGLNTGELFF,TGTGCCAGCAAGGTGGGGGGGCTGAACACCGGGGAGCTGTTTTTT,-,TRBJ2-2,TRBV6-5,-
CASSTPLLAGQETQYF,TGTGCCAGCAGCACCCCCCTCCTAGCGGGTCAAGAGACCCAGTACTTC,once,TRBJ2-5,TRBV3-1/TRBV3-2,TRBD2
CASSQDGGLGDYEQYF,TGCGCCAGCAGCCAAGATGGAGGACTAGGCGACTACGAGCAGTACTTC,few,TRBJ2-7,TRBV4-1,TRBD2
CASSPAPWTGRTDTQYF,TGTGCCAGCTCACCAGCTCCGTGGACAGGGCGCACAGATACGCAGTATTTT,-,TRBJ2-3,TRBV18,TRBD1
CASSLGGVVGELFF,TGTGCCAGCAGCTTAGGCGGGGTCGTCGGGGAGCTGTTTTTT,-,TRBJ2-2,TRBV7-2,-
CATSRGDLSGARGTEAFF,TGTGCCACCAGCAGAGGGGACTTGTCAGGGGCCAGGGGGACTGAAGCTTTCTTT,-,TRBJ1-1,TRBV15,TRBD1
CASSAGATNEKLFF,TGTGCCAGCAGCGCAGGGGCAACTAATGAAAAACTGTTTTTT,-,TRBJ1-4,TRBV3-1/TRBV3-2,-
CASSFSGTYNSPLHF,TGCGCCAGCAGCTTTAGCGGGACCTATAATTCACCCCTCCACTTT,-,TRBJ1-6,TRBV5-1,-
CASSQVGAGTAQETQYF,TGCGCCAGCAGCCAAGTGGGGGCAGGGACCGCCCAAGAGACCCAGTACTTC,-,TRBJ2-5,TRBV4-1,-
CASSHGLAGEQYF,TGTGCCAGCAGCCACGGACTTGCCGGCGAGCAGTACTTC,-,TRBJ2-7,TRBV5-4,-
CASSLEGFTDTQYF,TGTGCCAGCAGCTTAGAGGGGTTCACAGATACGCAGTATTTT,-,TRBJ2-3,TRBV11-1,-
CASSYSRGGTEAFF,TGTGCCAGCAGTTACAGTAGGGGGGGGACTGAAGCTTTCTTT,-,TRBJ1-1,TRBV6-5,-
CASSVASGFGGELFF,TGTGCCAGCAGCGTGGCTAGCGGGTTCGGGGGGGAGCTGTTTTTT,-,TRBJ2-2,TRBV9,TRBD2
CASTPEIATSTDTQYF,TGTGCCAGTACCCCTGAGATCGCGACTAGCACAGATACGCAGTATTTT,-,TRBJ2-3,TRBV19,-
CASSLLDFTSSYEQYF,TGTGCCAGCAGCCTCCTGGACTTTACCTCCTCCTACGAGCAGTACTTC,-,TRBJ2-7,TRBV11-2,-
CASSRGTSIPGELFF,TGTGCCAGCAGCCGGGGGACTAGTATCCCCGGGGAGCTGTTTTTT,-,TRBJ2-2,TRBV11-3,TRBD2
CASSQKLAGGDEQYF,TGTGCCAGCAGCCAAAAACTAGCGGGAGGAGATGAGCAGTACTTC,-,TRBJ2-7,TRBV6-5,TRBD2
CASIQQGVTYEQYF,TGTGCCAGCATCCAACAAGGGGTTACCTACGAGCAGTACTTC,-,TRBJ2-7,TRBV28,-
CASSPGGVKNIQYF,TGTGCCAGCTCTCCCGGGGGGGTCAAAAACATTCAGTACTTC,-,TRBJ2-4,TRBV18,TRBD2
CASSAVGGMNTEAFF,TGTGCCAGCAGCGCGGTCGGAGGAATGAACACTGAAGCTTTCTTT,-,TRBJ1-1,TRBV7-2,-
CATSRDRSSYEQYF,TGTGCCACCAGCAGAGATAGGAGCTCCTACGAGCAGTACTTC,-,TRBJ2-7,TRBV15,-
CASSFGWASQFF,TGTGCCAGCAGCTTTGGTTGGGCTTCCCAGTTCTTC,-,TRBJ2-1,TRBV5-5,-
CASSAGQHYEQYF,TGTGCCAGCAGTGCAGGACAGCACTACGAGCAGTACTTC,-,TRBJ2-7,TRBV25-1,-
CASSLAGGPYNEQFF,TGTGCCAGCAGCTTAGCGGGAGGCCCCTACAATGAGCAGTTCTTC,-,TRBJ2-1,TRBV27,TRBD2
CASSIGRDRVNQPQHF,TGTGCCAGTAGTATAGGCCGGGACAGGGTAAATCAGCCCCAGCATTTT,-,TRBJ1-5,TRBV19,TRBD1
CASSRQRHMNTEAFF,TGTGCCAGCAGCCGACAGAGACACATGAACACTGAAGCTTTCTTT,-,TRBJ1-1,TRBV28,-
CASSVGTGLQNTEAFF,TGTGCCAGCAGCGTAGGGACAGGCCTCCAGAACACTGAAGCTTTCTTT,once,TRBJ1-1,TRBV9,TRBD1
CASSSEAQETQYF,TGTGCCAGCAGTTCCGAGGCGCAAGAGACCCAGTACTTC,-,TRBJ2-5,TRBV6-5,-
CASSPGQGEYQPQHF,TGTGCCAGCAGTCCGGGACAGGGAGAGTATCAGCCCCAGCATTTT,-,TRBJ1-5,TRBV6-5,TRBD1
CASSEGSSGNTIYF,TGCGCCAGCAGTGAGGGCAGCTCTGGAAACACCATATATTTT,-,TRBJ1-3,TRBV10-1,-
CASSPPISGGRLFF,TGTGCCAGCAGCCCCCCCATTTCAGGGGGCCGACTGTTTTTT,-,TRBJ2-2,TRBV7-8,TRBD1
CASSPGHSNQPQHF,TGTGCCAGCAGTCCGGGACATAGCAATCAGCCCCAGCATTTT,-,TRBJ1-5,TRBV6-5,-
CASSPEASGVYEQYF,TGTGCCAGCAGCCCGGAGGCTAGCGGGGTCTACGAGCAGTACTTC,-,TRBJ2-7,TRBV7-2,TRBD2
CASSRPPIDNEQFF,TGTGCCAGCAGCCGCCCCCCTATTGACAATGAGCAGTTCTTC,-,TRBJ2-1,TRBV4-2,-
CASSYARSYGYTF,TGTGCCAGCAGTTACGCACGGTCCTATGGCTACACCTTC,-,TRBJ1-2,TRBV6-5,-
CASSLSLAGESDTQYF,TGCGCCAGCAGCTTGAGCCTAGCGGGAGAATCCGATACGCAGTATTTT,-,TRBJ2-3,TRBV5-1,TRBD2